The entry below gives a single T cell receptor beta chain sequence along with its context. What it binds is unknown. This specimen comes from a study of blood T cells in healthy people across ages. General observations from the study: CMV status of donors was not determined, possibly confounding expanded clonotype changes.

This CDR3 contains 14 residues. Trimming took off 3 bases at V and 6 bases at J, with 15 bases between the two ends. Through a sample-barcoded 5' primer and a J-beta primer mix, a second PCR was run for roughly 6 to 11 cycles. A single record per CDR3 protein comes from TCRdb applying MiXCR to the 5' RACE reads. In the table there are about 760,000 distinct CDR3 sequences, 56% of which are singletons. The chain combines TRBV12-3 or TRBV12-4 with TRBJ2-7, with D possibly being TRBD2 (6 bases). Sequenced: blood. This sequence was found in a man between 35 and 55 years old in good health. The CDR3 reads CASSFSRAGSEQYF. The CDR3 DNA reads TGTGCCAGCAGTTTCTCCAGGGCGGGATCCGAGCAGTACTTC.